These T cell receptor beta chains were read from a single sample in a study of lymphopenia after photon versus proton radiotherapy. Repertoires were generated with immunoSEQ multiplex PCR, while TCRdb's copy carries only in-frame clones and drops some. The sample shows 89,000 or so clones, around 80% of them seen only once. Sequencing used peripheral blood, obtained from a patient treated with proton-based radiotherapy. The source of these receptors is a man in his fifties or sixties with pancreatic cancer. The CDR3 runs from the conserved cysteine through the conserved F or W. The order of the fields is V gene, clone size, D gene, J gene, CDR3 DNA, CDR3 protein. A D gene is named only where the DNA matches it firmly. A clone size is listed for some rows: how often the clone was seen (once, few, many), or a class if it is expanded.

>TRBV29-1|NA|NA|TRBJ2-7
TGCAGCGCCGGGACTGCAACCTACGAGCAGTACTTC
CSAGTATYEQYF
>TRBV30|once|NA|TRBJ2-5
TGTGCCTGGAGCCCAAAAGAGACCCAGTACTTC
CAWSPKETQYF
>TRBV7-9|NA|TRBD1|TRBJ2-1
TGTGCCAGCAGCTTAATTTGGGACAGGGCCCCCAATGAGCAGTTCTTC
CASSLIWDRAPNEQFF
>TRBV10-2|NA|TRBD2|TRBJ2-4
TGCGCCAGCAGTGAGTCGGGACTAGCGGGAGGGAATAAAAACATTCAGTACTTC
CASSESGLAGGNKNIQYF
>TRBV5-1|NA|NA|TRBJ2-5
TGCGCCAGCAGCGGAGGGACAGCTCAAGAGACCCAGTACTTC
CASSGGTAQETQYF
>TRBV7-2|once|NA|TRBJ2-5
TGTGCCAGCAGCTTGGACCAAGAGACCCAGTACTTC
CASSLDQETQYF
>TRBV28|few|TRBD1|TRBJ1-5
TGTGCCAGCAGCAGGACAGGGGGCGGCAATCAGCCCCAGCATTTT
CASSRTGGGNQPQHF
>TRBV5-5|NA|TRBD2|TRBJ2-3
TGTGCCAGCAGCACGGGACTAGCGGGAGATACGCAGTATTTT
CASSTGLAGDTQYF
>TRBV30|few|NA|TRBJ1-1
TGTGCCTGGAGTGCCGCTCTGAACACTGAAGCTTTCTTT
CAWSAALNTEAFF
>TRBV2|few|TRBD1|TRBJ1-5
TGTGCCAGCAGTGTTAGGCAGGGGGCACGGGGGCCCCAGCATTTT
CASSVRQGARGPQHF
>TRBV27|NA|TRBD2|TRBJ2-1
TGTGCCAGCAGTTTATCGCGCCAGGGACTAGCGGGAGGGGGAGAGCAGTTCTTC
CASSLSRQGLAGGGEQFF
>TRBV30|NA|TRBD2|TRBJ2-1
TGTGCCTGGACCGCGGGAGGCCCCTACAATGAGCAGTTCTTC
CAWTAGGPYNEQFF
>TRBV4-2|NA|TRBD1|TRBJ2-6
TGTGCCAGCAGCCCCGACAGGGATAGCTCTGGGGCCAACGTCCTGACTTTC
CASSPDRDSSGANVLTF
>TRBV5-6|NA|TRBD2|TRBJ2-7
TGTGCCAGCAGCTCTCCGGGGGAGGGCTACGAGCAGTACTTC
CASSSPGEGYEQYF
>TRBV9|NA|NA|TRBJ2-7
TGTGCCAGCAGCCCCCAGGAAGGGGATACCTACGAGCAGTACTTC
CASSPQEGDTYEQYF
>TRBV4-2|NA|NA|TRBJ2-2
TGTGCCAGCAGCCAAGCTTCTACTAGCTGGGCCGGGGAGCTGTTTTTT
CASSQASTSWAGELFF
>TRBV6-5|NA|NA|TRBJ2-1
TGTGCCAGCAGAAGACAGTTGAGCTCCTACAATGAGCAGTTCTTC
CASRRQLSSYNEQFF
>TRBV7-8|NA|NA|TRBJ1-1
TGTGCCAGCAGCTACCAATCAGGGCTCATGAACACTGAAGCTTTCTTT
CASSYQSGLMNTEAFF
>TRBV29-1|NA|TRBD1|TRBJ1-2
TGCAGCGTTACCGGGACAGGGTCTGACTATGGCTACACCTTC
CSVTGTGSDYGYTF
>TRBV18|NA|NA|TRBJ2-7
TGTGCCAGCTCACGGCGGGACAGCACCTACGAGCAGTACTTC
CASSRRDSTYEQYF
>TRBV28|NA|NA|TRBJ1-1
TGTGCCAGCAGGCGCCAGGGGAAGAACACTGAAGCTTTCTTT
CASRRQGKNTEAFF
>TRBV11-3|once|NA|TRBJ2-7
TGTGCCAGCAGCTTAGGTGGGGCAAGACTCTATTACGAGTCCTTCGGGCAGTACTTC
CASSLGGARLYYESFGQYF
>TRBV29-1|NA|TRBD2|TRBJ2-3
TGCAGCGTTGAAGATACGGCGGGAGGGACAGATACGCAGTATTTT
CSVEDTAGGTDTQYF
>TRBV6-6|NA|TRBD2|TRBJ2-3
TGTGCCAGCAGGGATAGCGGGTACACAGATACGCAGTATTTT
CASRDSGYTDTQYF
>TRBV7-9|few|NA|TRBJ2-5
TGTGCCAGCAGCTTAATTGGGGGCGTCCGGGAGACCCAGTACTTC
CASSLIGGVRETQYF
>TRBV28|NA|TRBD1|TRBJ1-2
TGTGCCAGCAGCCCCCTCGACAGGGGGCGTGACTATGGCTACACCTTC
CASSPLDRGRDYGYTF
>TRBV5-1|NA|NA|TRBJ1-1
TGCGCCAGCAGCTTGGGACAGGAGAACACTGAAGCTTTCTTT
CASSLGQENTEAFF
>TRBV7-2|NA|TRBD2|TRBJ2-7
TGTGCCAGCAGCTTAGCGCAGTCTGGGCGGGAGGCTACCTCCTACGAGCAGTACTTC
CASSLAQSGREATSYEQYF
>TRBV6-1|NA|NA|TRBJ2-5
TGTGCCAGCAGAGACATTCAAGAGACCCAGTACTTC
CASRDIQETQYF
>TRBV18|NA|NA|TRBJ2-7
TGTGCCAGCTCACCATTGCCACAGAATGACGAGCAGTACTTC
CASSPLPQNDEQYF
>TRBV6-5|NA|TRBD1|TRBJ2-3
TGTGCCAGCAACGTGGGACAGTCACACACAGATACGCAGTATTTT
CASNVGQSHTDTQYF
>TRBV5-1|NA|NA|TRBJ2-1
TGCGCCAGCAGCTTGGGACAACCCTACAATGAGCAGTTCTTC
CASSLGQPYNEQFF
>TRBV28|NA|NA|TRBJ1-2
TGTGCCAGCTCTCCCACCGGGAGTAACTATGGCTACACCTTC
CASSPTGSNYGYTF
>TRBV5-6|NA|TRBD2|TRBJ2-7
TGTGCCAGCAGCTCCACTGGGACTAGCGGGCCAACCTCCTACGAGCAGTACTTC
CASSSTGTSGPTSYEQYF
>TRBV5-6|NA|TRBD1|TRBJ2-3
TGTGCCAGCAGCTTAGGACAGGTCCAGGGGAATACGCAGTATTTT
CASSLGQVQGNTQYF